This TCR beta chain was profiled in a study of T cells after yellow fever vaccination. This clonotype was counted only a few times. Study outcomes and limitations: After the booster, approximately 96% of CD4 and 75% to 90% of CD8 primary-response clones were re-detected. A faster peak, day 5 versus 15, was reached by the weaker secondary response.

This CDR3 has 16 amino acids. The J segment lost 1 base and the V segment lost 0 bases, leaving 6 bases of the junction unmatched. The germline V gene encodes CDR1 SGHRS and CDR2 YFSETQ. 5'RACE template switching produced TCR cDNA carrying a universal primer site and UMIs. A single record per CDR3 protein comes from TCRdb applying MiXCR to the 5' RACE reads. The sample has about 94,000 distinct CDR3 sequences, around 9.8% seen once. The chain couples TRBV5-1 to TRBJ1-1, with TRBD1 identical over 7 bases. This receptor was obtained from a man aged 18 to 29 who received the YFV17D yellow fever vaccine. Sequencing used CD8+ T cells not binding an NS4B(214-222) dextramer, sorted from PBMCs, obtained roughly 14 days after the first yellow fever vaccination. In DNA, the CDR3 is TGCGCCAGCAGCTTGGCCGAAACAGGGGCGAACACTGAAGCTTTCTTT. Its translation: CASSLAETGANTEAFF.